The 19 T cell receptor beta chains listed next were all sequenced from one sample in a study of blood T cell repertoires in COVID-19. Clones were sequenced by immunoSEQ multiplex PCR, and TCRdb holds only the in-frame ones, with some missing. Among roughly 350,000 clones listed, approximately 89% were seen once. The sequencing input was peripheral blood. The receptors were sampled from a woman between 18 and 29 years old who had recovered from COVID-19.

The CDR3 loop reads CASSPGRTGYEKLFF. CDR3 nucleotide sequence: TGTGCCAGCAGCCCGGGTAGGACAGGGTATGAAAAACTGTTTTTT. V and J are TRBV11-2 and TRBJ1-4; 8 bases match TRBD1. The CDR3 is 15 amino acids. The germline V gene has CDR1 SGHAT and CDR2 FQNNGV. Losses at the gene ends were 5 bases for V and 6 bases for J; bases not matched to a gene: 8.

The V call is TRBV2, the J call TRBJ2-2; 9 bases map to TRBD1. Trimming at V came to 4 bases and at J to 6 bases, leaving 3 bases not matched to a gene. Germline V gene data show CDR1 as SNHLY and CDR2 as FYNNEI. This CDR3 region has 14 residues. This CDR3 reads CASSAGTGSGELFF. The CDR3 DNA reads as TGTGCCAGCAGTGCCGGGACAGGGTCCGGGGAGCTGTTTTTT. Complete variable domain (other parts from reference TRBV2 and TRBJ2-2): EPEVTQTPSHQVTQMGQEVILRCVPISNHLYFYWYRQILGQKVEFLVSFYNNEISEKSEIFDDQFSVERPDGSNFTLKIRSTKLEDSAMYFCASSAGTGSGELFFGEGSRLTVL.

The V and J genes are TRBV5-4 and TRBJ2-1; weak D call: TRBD2 (6 bases). The CDR3 spans 17 residues. CDR1 and CDR2 from the germline V gene are SGHNT and YYREEE (reference sequence). With 4 bases removed from V and 1 base from J, the gap between germline ends came to 18 bases. Here the CDR3 reads CASSPEGGTLSYNEQFF. CDR3 coding DNA: TGTGCCAGCAGCCCTGAGGGCGGGACCCTTTCCTACAATGAGCAGTTCTTC.

The chain has TRBV10-3 and TRBJ2-6; D is unresolved. Germline loops: CDR1 ENHRY, CDR2 SYGVKD. The CDR3 length is 18 residues. Trimming pared 0 bases from V and 3 bases from J, leaving 15 bases between. The CDR3, as DNA: TGTGCCATCAGTGAGTCCGCCGCCCGGGTGGGTGGGGCCAACGTCCTGACTTTC. It encodes CAISESAARVGGANVLTF.

The rearrangement links TRBV6-2 or TRBV6-3 to TRBJ2-1; a possible D gene is TRBD2 (6 bases). Trimming left V 5 bases short and J 0 bases short, with 20 bases between. The CDR3 runs 18 residues. In germline, CDR1 is MNHEY, CDR2 SVGEGT. CDR3 sequence: CASSMAGNRPSSYNEQFF. For the CDR3, the DNA is TGTGCCAGCAGTATGGCGGGAAATCGCCCCAGCTCCTACAATGAGCAGTTCTTC.

The CDR3 sequence is CASSDRLARMNTEAFF. The CDR3 DNA reads TGTGCCAGCAGCGACCGATTAGCGCGAATGAACACTGAAGCTTTCTTT. The V and J genes are TRBV2 and TRBJ1-1; no clear D gene. Germline V gene data show CDR1 as SNHLY and CDR2 as FYNNEI. The V and J ends lost 6 bases and 0 bases respectively, with 17 bases between them. This CDR3 spans 16 amino acids.

This clone was counted between two and nine times. The rearrangement links TRBV15 to TRBJ2-5; perhaps TRBD1 as D (5 bases). Germline CDR1 is LNHNV and CDR2 is YYDKDF (reference sequence). The V and J ends lost 2 bases and 1 base respectively, with 8 bases between them. The CDR3 consists of 14 residues. CDR3 sequence reads: CATSRTGTQETQYF. Here the CDR3 DNA reads TGTGCCACCAGCAGAACAGGAACCCAAGAGACCCAGTACTTC.

About this clone itself: An end of the junction does not agree with germline; a read error may underlie this. The gene calls are TRBV6-2 or TRBV6-3 and TRBJ1-5; tentative D call: TRBD1 (5 bases). Germline V lookup: CDR1 MNHEY, CDR2 SVGEGT. This CDR3 has 14 amino acids. Here the CDR3 reads CASTYGGAEQPQHF. The CDR3 DNA reads as TGTGCCAGCACTTACGGAGGGGCAGAACAGCCCCAGCATTTT.

The rearrangement joins TRBV7-9 to TRBJ1-2, with TRBD1 matching over 8 bases. This CDR3 comprises 13 residues. Germline V gene sequence: CDR1 SEHNR, CDR2 FQNEAQ (reference sequence). V dropped 6 bases and J dropped 4; count of bases not matched to a gene: 4. As DNA, the CDR3 is TGTGCCAGCAGACCCGGACAGGGCTATGGCTACACCTTC. This translates into CASRPGQGYGYTF.

This chain joins TRBV6-2 or TRBV6-3 and TRBJ2-1, with 10 bases fitting TRBD2. The CDR3 has 17 residues. V shed 2 bases and J 9 bases; nucleotides not matched to a gene: 13. Germline CDR1 MNHEY, CDR2 SVGEGT. CDR3 amino acids: CASSYDPLAGVGFEQFF. As DNA, the CDR3 is TGTGCCAGCAGTTACGACCCCCTAGCGGGAGTAGGGTTTGAGCAGTTCTTC.

The chain recombines TRBV19 with TRBJ1-1; D not certain. The germline gives CDR1 LNHDA, CDR2 SQIVND (reference sequence). The CDR3 has 12 residues. V was shortened by 7 bases and J by 4 bases, with 10 bases between the two germline ends. The CDR3 sequence is CASKRDFTEAFF. The CDR3 bases are TGTGCCAGTAAAAGAGACTTCACTGAAGCTTTCTTT.

This chain joins TRBV12-5 and TRBJ2-5; D might be TRBD2 (5 bases). Trimming left V 4 bases short and J 4 bases short, with 16 bases between. The CDR3 has 15 amino acids. Germline CDR1 LGHNT, CDR2 FRNRAP. The CDR3 spells CASGSRAAMGETQYF. The DNA for the CDR3 is TGTGCTAGTGGTTCGAGGGCGGCTATGGGAGAGACCCAGTACTTC.

This chain links TRBV4-3 with TRBJ2-2, with TRBD2 matching over 10 bases. V was clipped by 3 bases and J by 6 bases; unmatched bases: 4. The CDR3 runs 15 residues. Germline CDR1 and CDR2: LGHNA and YSLEER. CDR3 sequence (DNA): TGCGCCAGCAGCCAGTCCACTAGCGGGGCCGGGGAGCTGTTTTTT. Protein sequence: CASSQSTSGAGELFF.

The genes are TRBV5-6 and TRBJ1-5; D is unresolved. V was pared by 4 bases and J by 0 bases, with 5 bases between. This CDR3 spans 13 amino acids. Germline lookup yields CDR1 SGHDT and CDR2 YYEEEE. CDR3 nucleotides: TGTGCCAGCAGCGCAGGTAGCAATCAGCCCCAGCATTTT. Translated, it gives CASSAGSNQPQHF.

The chain uses TRBV18 and TRBJ1-1; D call uncertain. Germline V gene sequence: CDR1 KGHSH, CDR2 LQKENI. The V gene lost 0 bases and the J gene lost 1 base, with 12 bases spanning the gap. The CDR3 extends over 16 amino acids. CDR3 nucleotides: TGTGCCAGCTCACCACCGTCCGGGCGGGGGAACACTGAAGCTTTCTTT. Its translation is CASSPPSGRGNTEAFF.

The gene calls are TRBV2 and TRBJ1-4; 9 bases agree with TRBD1. Germline trimming cut 6 bases from V and 5 bases from J; bases unmatched to any gene: 4. CDR3 size: 14 residues. The germline CDR1 and CDR2 sequences are SNHLY and FYNNEI. CDR3 coding DNA: TGTGCCAGCAGCGGCGACAGGGGGAATGAAAAACTGTTTTTT. Its protein product is CASSGDRGNEKLFF.

This chain links TRBV27 with TRBJ1-2; 10 nucleotides line up with TRBD1. Per germline, CDR1 MNHEY and CDR2 SMNVEV (reference sequence). V gave up 5 bases and J gave up 5 bases; unmatched junction bases: 8. The CDR3 has 15 amino acids. The CDR3 loop reads CASSLGTGELYGYTF. The CDR3 DNA follows: TGTGCCAGCAGTCTTGGGACAGGGGAACTATATGGCTACACCTTC.

This chain links TRBV19 with TRBJ2-3; 7 bases match TRBD1. From germline, CDR1 is LNHDA and CDR2 SQIVND (reference sequence). The J segment lost 10 bases and the V segment lost 5 bases, leaving 9 bases of the junction unmatched. The CDR3 is made up of 13 amino acids. CDR3 DNA sequence: TGTGCCAGTAGTTCCGACAGGGAGTTAGCGCAGTATTTT. Protein product: CASSSDRELAQYF. The full variable domain, rest sourced from reference TRBV19 and TRBJ2-3, is DGGITQSPKYLFRKEGQNVTLSCEQNLNHDAMYWYRQDPGQGLRLIYYSQIVNDFQKGDIAEGYSVSREKKESFPLTVTSAQKNPTAFYLCASSSDRELAQYFGPGTRLTVL.

V is TRBV5-4 and J is TRBJ2-5, with D perhaps TRBD2 (5 bases). V was trimmed by 0 bases and J by 2 bases, leaving 8 bases between them. There are 14 residues in the CDR3. Germline assignment: CDR1 SGHNT and CDR2 YYREEE (reference sequence). CDR3 DNA sequence: TGTGCCAGCAGCTTGGGCCGGGAACAAGAGACCCAGTACTTC. Translation: CASSLGREQETQYF.